Following are 23 T cell receptor beta chains from one sample sequenced in a study of prognosis after radiotherapy for stage I lung cancer. Two-round multiplex PCR on genomic DNA was the method by which TCR beta CDR3 was amplified. Every TRBV and TRBJ gene had its own specific primer in first-round PCR. MiXCR, applied by TCRdb to the multiplex PCR reads, yields one record per CDR3 protein. The profile shows under 50,000 distinct CDR3 sequences, approximately 25% of them singletons. The sequences come from PBMCs, collected before or after stereotactic body radiation therapy (not recorded which). Receptors originate from a donor aged 50 or older with non-small cell lung cancer.

This clonotype has a single count. The chain couples TRBV7-3 to TRBJ2-2; 9 bases agree with TRBD1. CDR3 length equals 16 residues. V shed 9 bases and J 2 bases; nucleotides not matched to a gene: 10. Germline V CDR1 and CDR2: SGHTA, FQGTGA. CDR3 amino acids: CARRLMGQGNTGELFF. CDR3 sequence (DNA): TGTGCCAGAAGATTAATGGGACAGGGAAACACCGGGGAGCTGTTTTTT.

This clonotype was seen a handful of times. The rearrangement links TRBV5-4 to TRBJ2-2; D is perhaps TRBD2 (6 bases). V gave up 4 bases and J gave up 6 bases, with 13 bases separating them. Germline V CDR1 and CDR2: SGHNT, YYREEE (reference sequence). The CDR3 consists of 14 residues. As DNA, the CDR3 is TGTGCCAGCAGCCCCACTAGCATGGCCGGGGAGCTGTTTTTT. This translates into CASSPTSMAGELFF.

This clonotype has a count of ten or more. This rearrangement joins TRBV5-1 to TRBJ2-7, with 7 bases aligning to TRBD2. The germline V gene encodes CDR1 SGHRS and CDR2 YFSETQ. With V trimmed by 2 bases and J by 6 bases, 8 bases remained unmatched. The length of the CDR3 is 14 residues. Here the CDR3 reads CASSFAGDSREQYF. The CDR3 DNA sequence: TGCGCCAGCAGCTTCGCGGGAGATTCTCGCGAGCAGTACTTC.

There are many counts of this clonotype. J is TRBJ1-4 and V is TRBV10-3; D is undetermined. The CDR3 loop spans 14 amino acids. Trimming removed 3 bases at V and 5 bases at J, with 10 bases between. Germline-derived CDR1 and CDR2 are ENHRY and SYGVKD. CDR3 sequence: CAISDGVGNEKLFF. CDR3 in DNA: TGTGCCATCAGTGACGGGGTGGGGAATGAAAAACTGTTTTTT.

This clonotype was observed at least ten times. The V and J genes are TRBV19 and TRBJ1-1; a weak D match, TRBD1 (5 bases). Germline lookup yields CDR1 LNHDA and CDR2 SQIVND (reference sequence). The length of the CDR3 is 14 residues. Trimming took off 7 bases at V and 1 base at J, with 13 bases between the two ends. The DNA of the CDR3 is TGTGCCAGTAACCACGACAGACCGAACACTGAAGCTTTCTTT. It yields the protein CASNHDRPNTEAFF.

This sequence joins TRBV5-5 and TRBJ2-3; 12 nucleotides align to TRBD2. V was clipped by 0 bases and J by 12 bases; unmatched bases: 14. Looked up from germline, CDR1 is SGHKS and CDR2 is YYEKEE (reference sequence). The CDR3 consists of 17 residues. Here the CDR3 reads CASSLAAASGGAPPQYF. The CDR3 DNA reads TGTGCCAGCAGCTTGGCAGCGGCTAGCGGGGGGGCCCCGCCTCAGTATTTT.

This clonotype was detected many times. The rearrangement uses TRBV5-1 and TRBJ2-3; 9 bases agree with TRBD1. J lost 4 bases, V lost 0 bases, and 6 bases had no gene match. The length of the CDR3 is 16 residues. The germline CDR1 and CDR2 sequences are SGHRS and YFSETQ. CDR3 coding DNA: TGCGCCAGCAGCTTGGGACAGGGGGATTGGTCAGATACGCAGTATTTT. It yields the protein CASSLGQGDWSDTQYF.

This sequence joins TRBV20-1 and TRBJ2-7; a possible D gene is TRBD2 (6 bases). The germline CDR1 and CDR2 sequences are DFQATT and SNEGSKA (reference sequence). V was pared by 5 bases and J by 2 bases, with 10 bases between. The CDR3 is 12 amino acids. CDR3 protein: CSAGGATYEQYF. CDR3 nucleotides: TGCAGTGCTGGCGGGGCGACCTACGAGCAGTACTTC.

This clonotype was picked up many times. The V and J genes are TRBV28 and TRBJ1-1; 8 bases map to TRBD1. The germline V gene has CDR1 MDHEN and CDR2 SYDVKM. This CDR3 region has 17 residues. The V segment lost 5 bases and the J segment 1 base; nucleotides outside the gene matches: 12. CDR3 loop: CASSPSGQGAQNTEAFF. The CDR3 DNA sequence: TGTGCCAGCAGTCCCTCCGGACAGGGCGCCCAGAACACTGAAGCTTTCTTT.

Many counts were recorded for this clonotype. This chain links TRBV6-8 with TRBJ2-1; 7 bases line up with TRBD1. Germline V CDR1 and CDR2: MNHGY, SAAAGT. The CDR3 has 15 residues. The junction had 9 bases not matched to a gene; V was cut back by 5 bases and J by 5 bases. CDR3 region: CASSLSYRGDNEQFF. The CDR3 DNA is TGTGCCAGCAGTCTATCTTACAGGGGAGACAATGAGCAGTTCTTC.

This clonotype was observed many times. The chain uses TRBV13 and TRBJ2-5, with D possibly TRBD1 on 5 matching bases. Germline lookup yields CDR1 PRHDT and CDR2 FYEKMQ (reference sequence). CDR3 length equals 13 residues. Trimming pared 5 bases from V and 1 base from J, leaving 8 bases between. CDR3 coding DNA: TGTGCCAGCAGCCCGGACACCCAAGAGACCCAGTACTTC. This translates into CASSPDTQETQYF.

This clonotype was recorded at least ten times. The rearrangement links TRBV12-3 or TRBV12-4 to TRBJ1-2; 10 bases line up with TRBD1. CDR3 length equals 14 residues. V gave up 5 bases and J gave up 8 bases; unmatched junction bases: 8. In nucleotides, the CDR3 is TGTGCCAGCAGTCTCTGGACAGGGGGTGGCGGCTACACCTTC. Its translation: CASSLWTGGGGYTF.

The sample holds many counts of this clonotype. The rearrangement uses TRBV20-1 and TRBJ2-3, with 7 nucleotides matching TRBD2. The V gene end was trimmed by 2 bases and the J gene end by 2 bases; junction bases not matched to a gene: 4. The CDR3 spans 14 residues. Per germline, CDR1 DFQATT and CDR2 SNEGSKA (reference sequence). The CDR3 DNA sequence: TGCAGTGCTAGACCCGGGACTAACACAGATACGCAGTATTTT. Its protein is CSARPGTNTDTQYF.

This clonotype has at least ten counts. The chain joins TRBV19 to TRBJ2-2; D is uncertain. The V end lost 1 base, the J end lost 1 base, and 7 bases lay between the germline ends. This CDR3 spans 15 amino acids. Germline V gene sequence: CDR1 LNHDA, CDR2 SQIVND (reference sequence). The CDR3 region has the DNA TGTGCCAGTAGTATAGGCGGCGGGAACACCGGGGAGCTGTTTTTT. It is translated as CASSIGGGNTGELFF.

The J gene is TRBJ2-5, the V gene TRBV18, with TRBD1 identical over 8 bases. CDR1 KGHSH and CDR2 LQKENI come from the germline V gene. There are 15 residues in the CDR3. The trim removed 5 bases at V and 4 bases at J, leaving 9 bases unmatched. The CDR3 nucleotides read TGTGCCAGCTCAGCCGGGACAGGAAGCGGAGAGACCCAGTACTTC. It specifies CASSAGTGSGETQYF.

This chain links TRBV28 with TRBJ2-5, with a weak D call TRBD2 (5 bases). V was clipped by 5 bases and J by 1 base, with 17 bases between them. The CDR3 consists of 16 residues. Germline loops: CDR1 MDHEN, CDR2 SYDVKM. The CDR3 reads CASSPGIQRAQETQYF. CDR3 DNA sequence: TGTGCCAGCAGTCCGGGAATCCAGAGGGCCCAAGAGACCCAGTACTTC.

As for this clonotype: This may arise from a read error, as a much more abundant clone is one base away. The J gene is TRBJ2-3, the V gene TRBV5-4, with unresolved D. Per germline, CDR1 SGHNT and CDR2 YYREEE (reference sequence). V was trimmed by 7 bases and J by 5 bases, leaving 8 bases between them. The CDR3 loop spans 11 amino acids. The CDR3, as DNA: TGTGCCAGCTGGGCGGAAGATACGCAGTATTTT. This sequence encodes CASWAEDTQYF.

The chain is built from TRBV28 and TRBJ1-1; the D is unclear. Germline V gene lookup returns CDR1 MDHEN and CDR2 SYDVKM. Deletions cut 1 base from V and 6 bases from J, with 18 bases between. This CDR3 region has 16 residues. This CDR3 reads CASSLLEGCRIAEAFF. In nucleotides, the CDR3 is TGTGCCAGCAGTTTATTGGAAGGGTGTAGAATCGCTGAAGCTTTCTTT.

With regard to this clonotype: This may come from a read error, since a much larger clone is one base off. The chain combines TRBV7-3 with TRBJ1-1, with TRBD1 matching over 10 bases. CDR1 and CDR2 from the germline V gene are SGHTA and FQGTGA. CDR3 length: 13 amino acids. CDR3 sequence: CASSATGGGEALF. CDR3 bases: TGTGCCAGCAGCGCGACAGGGGGCGGTGAAGCTTTATTT. Supplemented by reference TRBV7-3 and TRBJ1-1, the full variable domain reads GAGVSQTPSNKVTEKGKYVELRCDPISGHTALYWYRQSLGQGPEFLIYFQGTGAADDSGLPNDRFFAVRPEGSVSTLKIQRTERGDSAVYLCASSATGGGEALFGQGTRLTVV.

This clonotype was detected ten times or more. This rearrangement joins TRBV6-1 to TRBJ1-6, with D unresolved. This CDR3 has 11 residues. Germline V lookup: CDR1 MNHNS, CDR2 SASEGT. V was clipped by 2 bases and J by 12 bases, with 5 bases between them. The CDR3 DNA reads as TGTGCCAGCAGTGAACTCAGACCCCTCCACTTT. Protein: CASSELRPLHF.

In its sample, this clonotype was seen many times. This sequence joins TRBV20-1 and TRBJ2-3; possibly TRBD2 for D (6 bases). CDR3 length equals 13 residues. CDR1 is DFQATT, CDR2 SNEGSKA, per germline (reference sequence). V was clipped by 5 bases and J by 2 bases, with 11 bases between them. The CDR3 bases are TGCAGTGCTCATAGCGGTTACACAGATACGCAGTATTTT. Translation gives CSAHSGYTDTQYF.

In regard to this clonotype: A much larger clone lies a single base off, so this may be a read error. The V call is TRBV18, the J call TRBJ2-3, with D possibly matching TRBD2 (5 bases). This CDR3 has 18 amino acids. In germline, CDR1 is KGHSH, CDR2 LQKENI. Trimming removed 3 bases at V and 0 bases at J, with 19 bases between. The DNA for the CDR3 is TGTGCCAGCTCACCCAGCGTGAGGACTCTTTCTAGCACAGATACGCAGTATTTT. It is translated as CASSPSVRTLSSTDTQYF.

This clonotype was recorded at least ten times. This chain links TRBV28 with TRBJ2-2; 12 bases line up with TRBD2. The CDR3 totals 19 residues. V was clipped by 4 bases and J by 7 bases; unmatched bases: 16. Germline CDR1 reads MDHEN; CDR2 reads SYDVKM. CDR3 sequence (DNA): TGTGCCAGCAGTTCCCCGTCGACTAGCGGGAGTAGGGGGTACGGGGAGCTGTTTTTT. It is translated as CASSSPSTSGSRGYGELFF.